One sample yielded the 30 T cell receptor beta chains listed below, sequenced in a study of blood T cells in healthy people across ages (dated by TCRdb to between 2014 and 2017). To prepare the library, 5' RACE was applied. The sample was run on an Illumina HiSeq 2500. The second PCR ran for about 6 to 11 cycles and used a J-beta primer mix along with a sample-barcoded 5' primer. Using fastp at Q25 and MiXCR, TCRdb reprocessed the public reads and kept productive beta chains. Rows with one shared CDR3 protein collapse into an entry with the most common genes and DNA. Counted in this sample were roughly 700,000 distinct CDR3 sequences; approximately 30% of them appeared once. The ten most abundant clones make up 15% to 17% of the sample. Sequencing used blood. Receptors originate from a woman of 80 years or more in good health. Donor details come from another sample of the same person, matched by shared clones.

Only a few counts were recorded for this clonotype. This chain connects TRBV30 to TRBJ1-5; D unclear. V was clipped by 0 bases and J by 7 bases, with 13 bases between them. The germline CDR1 and CDR2 sequences are GTSNPN and SVGIG (reference sequence). The CDR3 is made up of 14 amino acids. The CDR3 bases are TGTGCCTGGAGTGTGGCGGGTATCTGGCAGCCCCAGCATTTT. Protein product: CAWSVAGIWQPQHF.

This clonotype was seen ten or more times. The V gene is TRBV5-4, the J gene TRBJ2-3, with D possibly being TRBD1 (5 bases). The CDR3 covers 14 residues. Germline values: CDR1 SGHNT, CDR2 YYREEE (reference sequence). V was pared by 2 bases and J by 5 bases, with 12 bases between. CDR3 loop: CASSFWAQGDTQYF. In nucleotides, the CDR3 is TGTGCCAGCAGCTTCTGGGCCCAGGGAGATACGCAGTATTTT. Based on the CDR3 plus reference TRBV5-4 and TRBJ2-3, the full variable domain is ETGVTQSPTHLIKTRGQQVTLRCSSQSGHNTVSWYQQALGQGPQFIFQYYREEENGRGNFPPRFSGLQFPNYSSELNVNALELDDSALYLCASSFWAQGDTQYFGPGTRLTVL.

A word on this clonotype: This may arise from a read error, as a much more abundant clone is one base away. The rearrangement links TRBV6-5 to TRBJ1-2, with no clear D. Germline V gives CDR1 MNHEY, CDR2 SVGAGI. CDR3 length: 12 residues. V lost 11 bases, J lost 4 bases, and 14 bases lay in between. The CDR3 DNA reads as TGTGCCGTTTTTTTGGGAAGCTATGGCTACACCTTC. Amino acid sequence: CAVFLGSYGYTF.

This clonotype has just a few counts. CDR3 protein: CASSILGIGSERNQPQHF. The CDR3 DNA reads TGTGCCAGCAGCATACTGGGAATTGGAAGCGAGCGGAATCAGCCCCAGCATTTT. V gene TRBV28 combines with J gene TRBJ1-5; D unresolved. There are 18 residues in the CDR3. The germline V and J ends were trimmed by 6 bases and 4 bases, with 25 bases remaining between them. Germline V gene lookup returns CDR1 MDHEN and CDR2 SYDVKM.

This clonotype was detected ten times or more. The chain carries TRBV7-3 and TRBJ2-5, with 9 bases fitting TRBD1. CDR1 and CDR2 from the germline V gene are SGHTA and FQGTGA. The length of the CDR3 is 15 residues. Trimming took 5 bases from V and 4 from J; bases not matched to a gene: 8. The CDR3 loop reads CASSPTGTGTETQYF. CDR3 sequence (DNA): TGTGCCAGCAGCCCAACCGGGACAGGGACAGAGACCCAGTACTTC.

CDR3 nucleotide sequence: TGTGCCAGCAGTTCCTTACAGGGGAGCGGTGGCTACACCTTC. Translation gives CASSSLQGSGGYTF. The chain links TRBV6-6 to TRBJ1-2, with 7 bases that match TRBD1. After removal of 4 bases from V and 7 bases from J, the junction contained 9 bases not matched to a gene. The CDR3 is 14 amino acids. Germline V lookup: CDR1 MNHNY, CDR2 SVGAGI (reference sequence).

The genes are TRBV5-1 and TRBJ2-2, with a weak D call TRBD2 (6 bases). Germline lookup yields CDR1 SGHRS and CDR2 YFSETQ. The CDR3 spans 17 residues. With 4 bases removed from V and 1 base from J, the gap between germline ends came to 17 bases. CDR3 region: CASSPSRGGRNTGELFF. The CDR3 region has the DNA TGCGCCAGCAGCCCGTCGCGGGGTGGACGGAACACCGGGGAGCTGTTTTTT.

This clonotype was observed many times. J is TRBJ2-5 and V is TRBV20-1, with a tentative D call TRBD2 (5 bases). There are 12 residues in the CDR3. Germline values: CDR1 DFQATT, CDR2 SNEGSKA (reference sequence). The ends were cut back, 3 bases at V and 2 bases at J, with 7 bases in the middle. CDR3 DNA sequence: TGCAGTGCTAGCGCGGGTCAAGAGACCCAGTACTTC. Residues: CSASAGQETQYF.

The table lists this clonotype with many counts. The J gene is TRBJ2-7, the V gene TRBV7-2; D is perhaps TRBD2 (6 bases). CDR1 and CDR2 from the germline V gene are SGHTA and FQGNSA. The CDR3 has 12 residues. Trimming took 8 bases from V and 1 from J, leaving 9 bases between them. The CDR3 region is CASLAPSYEQYF. The CDR3 DNA follows: TGTGCCAGCCTAGCGCCATCCTACGAGCAGTACTTC.

The table lists this clonotype with many counts. The chain joins TRBV7-2 to TRBJ1-1; 11 nucleotides agree with TRBD1. The CDR3 has 17 residues. Trimming cost V 2 bases and J 5 bases; bases outside gene matches: 10. Germline lookup yields CDR1 SGHTA and CDR2 FQGNSA. CDR3 residues: CASSLRVLGTGGTEAFF. The CDR3 bases are TGTGCCAGCAGCTTACGCGTCCTAGGGACAGGGGGGACTGAAGCTTTCTTT.

This rearrangement joins TRBV4-1 to TRBJ2-7, with 11 bases aligning to TRBD2. Germline CDR1 and CDR2: MGHRA and YSYEKL. CDR3 length: 18 residues. The ends lost 1 base at V and 5 bases at J; junction bases unmatched: 13. The CDR3 region is CASSQAVAGGHRSHEQYF. DNA for the CDR3: TGCGCCAGCAGCCAAGCGGTAGCGGGAGGGCACAGGAGTCACGAGCAGTACTTC.

Many counts were recorded for this clonotype. J is TRBJ2-1 and V is TRBV9; 15 bases are shared with TRBD2. From germline, CDR1 is SGDLS and CDR2 YYNGEE. This CDR3 spans 16 amino acids. The J segment lost 7 bases and the V segment lost 4 bases, leaving 6 bases of the junction unmatched. The CDR3 DNA reads as TGTGCCAGCAGCCTAGGACTAGCGGGGGGGCTGAATGAGCAGTTCTTC. It encodes CASSLGLAGGLNEQFF. The full variable domain, with the rest looked up from reference TRBV9 and TRBJ2-1, is DSGVTQTPKHLITATGQRVTLRCSPRSGDLSVYWYQQSLDQGLQFLIQYYNGEERAKGNILERFSAQQFPDLHSELNLSSLELGDSALYFCASSLGLAGGLNEQFFGPGTRLTVL.

Ten or more counts support this clonotype. The chain employs TRBV7-2 and TRBJ2-5; 10 nucleotides agree with TRBD2. The germline V gene encodes CDR1 SGHTA and CDR2 FQGNSA. This CDR3 spans 17 amino acids. The V gene end was trimmed by 0 bases and the J gene end by 2 bases; junction bases not matched to a gene: 6. The CDR3: CASSLASGGALQETQYF. The CDR3 nucleotides are TGTGCCAGCAGCTTAGCGAGCGGGGGGGCCTTACAAGAGACCCAGTACTTC.

The rearrangement joins TRBV20-1 to TRBJ2-7, with 8 nucleotides matching TRBD2. V lost 8 bases, J lost 0 bases, and 6 bases stayed unmatched. This CDR3 has 13 amino acids. The germline CDR1 and CDR2 sequences are DFQATT and SNEGSKA (reference sequence). The CDR3 region has the DNA TGCAGTATCATAGCGGGAAACTCCTACGAGCAGTACTTC. This gives the protein CSIIAGNSYEQYF.

Ten or more counts support this clonotype. The chain joins TRBV6-6 to TRBJ2-7, with 10 positions matching TRBD1. The germline V gene has CDR1 MNHNY and CDR2 SVGAGI (reference sequence). After removal of 6 bases from V and 1 base from J, the junction contained 6 bases not matched to a gene. This CDR3 region has 15 residues. As DNA, the CDR3 is TGTGCCAGCAGCTACCGGGACAGGGGATCCTACGAGCAGTACTTC. This sequence encodes CASSYRDRGSYEQYF.

This clonotype occurred many times. This chain connects TRBV7-6 to TRBJ2-4; unclear D gene. Germline lookup yields CDR1 SGHVS and CDR2 FNYEAQ. The CDR3 runs to 14 residues. Trimming removed 2 bases at V and 12 bases at J, with 17 bases between. The CDR3 DNA follows: TGTGCCAGCAGCTTAATGGCGTCAACCGTTACTCAGTACTTC. Translated: CASSLMASTVTQYF. Looking up the rest from reference TRBV7-6 and TRBJ2-4 gives the full variable domain: GAGVSQSPRYKVTKRGQDVALRCDPISGHVSLYWYRQALGQGPEFLTYFNYEAQQDKSGLPNDRFSAERPEGSISTLTIQRTEQRDSAMYRCASSLMASTVTQYFGAGTRLSVL.

As to this clonotype: Just one base apart from a much larger clone, this may be a read error. The chain has TRBV6-1 and TRBJ2-4; a weak D match, TRBD1 (6 bases). This CDR3 contains 13 residues. Trimming cost V 4 bases and J 9 bases, with 13 bases left between them. CDR1 and CDR2 from the germline V gene are MNHNS and SASEGT. The CDR3, as DNA: TGTGCCAGCAGTGGTACAGGGTGGGGCATTCAGTACTTC. Protein sequence: CASSGTGWGIQYF.

There are many counts of this clonotype. The chain couples TRBV20-1 to TRBJ2-3; 9 bases line up with TRBD2. Germline values: CDR1 DFQATT, CDR2 SNEGSKA (reference sequence). The CDR3 length is 12 residues. Trimming removed 5 bases from V and 6 bases from J; junction bases left unmatched: 3. In nucleotides, the CDR3 is TGCAGTGCTCCCGCGGGGGGGGATACGCAGTATTTT. Amino acid sequence: CSAPAGGDTQYF.

The V and J genes are TRBV7-2 and TRBJ1-1; no definite D call. CDR1 and CDR2 from the germline V gene are SGHTA and FQGNSA. V was clipped by 0 bases and J by 2 bases, with 7 bases between them. The CDR3 length is 14 residues. The CDR3 DNA is TGTGCCAGCAGCTTAGCATACGTAAACACTGAAGCTTTCTTT. This codes for CASSLAYVNTEAFF.

The sample holds a few counts of this clonotype. The chain has TRBV6-2 or TRBV6-3 and TRBJ1-5, with D perhaps TRBD1 (6 bases). V was trimmed by 8 bases and J by 3 bases, leaving 11 bases between them. The CDR3 totals 13 residues. Germline values: CDR1 MNHEY, CDR2 SVGEGT. The CDR3 nucleotides read TGTGCCAGCGAGGGGGGATCCAATCAGCCCCAGCATTTT. It specifies CASEGGSNQPQHF.

This chain uses TRBV25-1 with TRBJ2-5; D is perhaps TRBD1 (5 bases). Per the germline V gene, CDR1 is MGHDK and CDR2 is SYGVNS. Between the trimmed V and J ends, which lost 3 bases and 0 bases, there was a span of 20 bases. The CDR3 extends over 18 amino acids. CDR3 region: CASSDSDIIPLYQETQYF. In nucleotides, the CDR3 is TGTGCCAGCAGTGATTCGGACATCATCCCCCTGTACCAAGAGACCCAGTACTTC.

This sequence joins TRBV5-1 and TRBJ2-3, with a weak D call TRBD1 (5 bases). The V gene lost 4 bases and the J gene lost 4 bases, with 13 bases spanning the gap. This CDR3 is built from 14 residues. Germline-derived CDR1 and CDR2 are SGHRS and YFSETQ. The CDR3 sequence is CASSLGQVADTQYF. CDR3 sequence (DNA): TGCGCCAGCAGCCTAGGACAAGTAGCAGATACGCAGTATTTT.

J is TRBJ2-4 and V is TRBV27; 11 positions agree with TRBD2. The CDR3 totals 21 residues. The V gene end was trimmed by 6 bases and the J gene end by 13 bases; junction bases not matched to a gene: 32. The germline V gene encodes CDR1 MNHEY and CDR2 SMNVEV (reference sequence). CDR3 bases: TGTGCCAGCAGCCGCCGCCATGCCCCGTCTAGCGGGGGGCCGATGATGAGGGGGCAGTACTTC. Translating gives CASSRRHAPSSGGPMMRGQYF.

This clonotype came up many times. The CDR3 coding sequence is TGTGCCATCAGTGATAGCTACAGCTCGTACTTC. It yields the protein CAISDSYSSYF. The chain uses TRBV10-3 and TRBJ2-5, with D unclear. The CDR3 extends over 11 amino acids. Germline values: CDR1 ENHRY, CDR2 SYGVKD. The V end was cut by 3 bases, the J end by 13 bases, with 12 bases between.

With respect to this clonotype: Since a much larger clone is just one base distant, this may be a read error. This chain links TRBV9 with TRBJ2-1; 7 bases match TRBD1. The J call could be wrong; TRBJ2-7 is a better fit for the DNA end. CDR3 length equals 16 residues. Germline CDR1 is SGDLS and CDR2 is YYNGEE. CDR3 DNA: TGTGCCAGCAGCGTATCTGCGACAGGGCTTTACAATGAGCAGTACTTC. It yields the protein CASSVSATGLYNEQYF.

This clonotype has only one observation. V and J are TRBV19 and TRBJ2-1, with a tentative D call TRBD2 (6 bases). There are 13 residues in the CDR3. Trimming cost V 5 bases and J 8 bases, with 13 bases left between them. Germline V CDR1 and CDR2: LNHDA, SQIVND (reference sequence). The CDR3 DNA is TGTGCCAGTAGTCAACCCCCGGGGGATGAGCAGTTCTTC. Protein sequence: CASSQPPGDEQFF.

There are many counts of this clonotype. This chain connects TRBV9 to TRBJ2-7, with D hard to call. Between the trimmed V and J ends, which lost 0 bases and 3 bases, there was a span of 16 bases. The CDR3 consists of 16 residues. Germline V lookup: CDR1 SGDLS, CDR2 YYNGEE. The CDR3 coding sequence is TGTGCCAGCAGCGTAGGAACGGACCCCATATACTACGAGCAGTACTTC. Its protein product is CASSVGTDPIYYEQYF.

This clonotype appeared once. The chain has TRBV29-1 and TRBJ2-4; 8 bases match TRBD2. The DNA end favors TRBJ2-7, so the J call may be wrong. Germline V gene data show CDR1 as SQVTM and CDR2 as ANQGSEA. CDR3 size: 15 residues. The CDR3 sequence is CSVGGNAGGVNEQYF. CDR3 coding DNA: TGCAGCGTTGGAGGTAACGCGGGAGGTGTCAACGAGCAGTACTTC.

This clonotype appeared many times. The CDR3 here is CASSDGGSNTDTQYF. The CDR3 DNA is TGTGCCAGCAGTGATGGGGGATCTAACACAGATACGCAGTATTTT. The rearrangement joins TRBV6-1 to TRBJ2-3; D possibly uses TRBD1 or TRBD2 (5 bases each). Germline V CDR1 and CDR2: MNHNS, SASEGT. The V end lost 3 bases, the J end lost 2 bases, and 12 bases lay between the germline ends. The CDR3 extends over 15 amino acids.

This clonotype appeared many times. This chain connects TRBV4-1 to TRBJ1-1; no firm D call. The germline V gene encodes CDR1 MGHRA and CDR2 YSYEKL. The CDR3 is 14 residues long. V was pared by 5 bases and J by 0 bases, with 10 bases between. DNA of the CDR3: TGCGCCAGCAGCGAGCAGACAATGAACACTGAAGCTTTCTTT. Protein: CASSEQTMNTEAFF.